The clone carrying this T cell receptor (beta chain) has a handful of counts. Antigen: not known. These data come from a study of identical twins. Study-level results: For cord blood, abundant beta clonotypes had fewer insertions, unlike memory repertoires, which showed none. Out-of-frame beta sequences exhibited a weaker degree of excess twin sharing.

Healthy Caucasians provided all donations. Via MiXCR, TCRdb re-called the 5' RACE reads, giving one row per CDR3 protein. The data show about 700,000 distinct CDR3 sequences, approximately 6% seen once. V lost 0 bases and J lost 2, with 12 bases in between. CDR3 length: 16 amino acids. CDR1 is SGHTA, CDR2 FQGNSA, per germline. This receptor was obtained from a man aged 18-30 years in good health. Sequencing was carried out using naive T cells sorted from blood. V and J are TRBV7-2 and TRBJ2-3; possible D gene TRBD2, 5 bases. The CDR3 region is CASSLAQTIHTDTQYF. CDR3 nucleotide sequence: TGTGCCAGCAGCTTAGCGCAGACTATCCACACAGATACGCAGTATTTT.